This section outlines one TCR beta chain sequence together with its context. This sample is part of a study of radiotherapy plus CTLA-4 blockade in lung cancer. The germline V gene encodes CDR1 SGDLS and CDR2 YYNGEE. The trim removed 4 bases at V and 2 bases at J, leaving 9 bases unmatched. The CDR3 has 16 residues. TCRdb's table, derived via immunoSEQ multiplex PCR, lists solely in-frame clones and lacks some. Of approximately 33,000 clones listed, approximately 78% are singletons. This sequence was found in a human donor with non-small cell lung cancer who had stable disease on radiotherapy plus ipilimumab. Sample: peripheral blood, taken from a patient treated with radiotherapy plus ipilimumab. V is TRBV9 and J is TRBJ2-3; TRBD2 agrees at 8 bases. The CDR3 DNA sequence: TGTGCCAGCAGCCCTACGGGGGGGTCGGCCACAGATACGCAGTATTTT. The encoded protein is CASSPTGGSATDTQYF.